This TCR beta chain comes out of a study of cytomegalovirus exposure and HLA in healthy donors. Whole-study results and caveats: Association of a missense DCLRE1C variant with TCR beta V- and J-gene trimming was reported in a later analysis. It was only CMV serostatus that was available as immune exposure information.

The PCR made use of 60 Vbeta and 13 Jbeta primers. As originally analysed: Roughly 11 million shared chains were among 80 million or so unique TCR beta chains counted in a later analysis. TCRdb's copy holds only in-frame clones and misses some; the assay was immunoSEQ multiplex PCR. V and J calls plus clone size are reproduced from that table; the DNA served to infer D and trimming. The data contain 130,000 or so clones, 70% to 75% of them singletons. The CDR3 covers 14 residues. The germline CDR1 and CDR2 sequences are MDHEN and SYDVKM. V gave up 5 bases and J gave up 8 bases; unmatched junction bases: 10. This clone was counted only a few times. Its antigen is undetermined.

The gene calls are TRBV28 and TRBJ1-2, with TRBD1 identical over 8 bases. Sequencing used PBMCs. The TCR comes from a woman aged 40 to 55 in good health and CMV-seropositive. CDR3 sequence: CASSPRTGQYGYTF. The CDR3 coding sequence is TGTGCCAGCAGTCCGCGGACAGGGCAGTACGGCTACACCTTC.